The 27 T cell receptor beta chains below all came from one sample that was sequenced in a study of a mutant IDH1 vaccine in newly diagnosed glioma. Time point indicated: week 5, during vaccination. It was 300 ug of mutant IDH1 20-mer peptide that made up each vaccine dose, given with topical imiquimod. Method: immunoSEQ multiplex PCR; TCRdb's copy keeps in-frame clones and lacks some. The sample lists around 34,000 clones, roughly 56% occurring once. These receptors' targets are unknown. Sequenced material: PBMCs, taken from a glioma patient whose treatment included an IDH1 peptide vaccine. All receptors derive from a woman aged 18 to 35 with glioma.

The chain links TRBV19 to TRBJ1-2; the D gene is possibly TRBD1 (5 bases). CDR1 and CDR2 from the germline V gene are LNHDA and SQIVND (reference sequence). The CDR3 is 13 residues long. Trimming stripped 7 bases from V and 2 bases from J, with 11 bases between. CDR3 DNA: TGTGCCAGTACCCCGCAGGGAAACTATGGCTACACCTTC. Protein sequence: CASTPQGNYGYTF.

The V call is TRBV30, the J call TRBJ1-6; 8 bases are a match to TRBD1. Unmatched junction bases numbered 7, after V lost 8 bases and J lost 7 bases. This CDR3 is 13 amino acids long. Germline assignment: CDR1 GTSNPN and CDR2 SVGIG (reference sequence). The CDR3 nucleotides read TGTGCCAGCCGGGGACAGGCCAATTCACCCCTCCACTTT. Translating it yields CASRGQANSPLHF.

V usage is TRBV6-5 and J usage is TRBJ2-1, with 8 bases fitting TRBD2. In germline, CDR1 is MNHEY, CDR2 SVGAGI. V shed 2 bases and J 7 bases; nucleotides not matched to a gene: 7. This CDR3 has 15 residues. The DNA for the CDR3 is TGTGCCAGCAGTTACATGGGCGGGGGGTGGAATGAGCAGTTCTTC. This translates into CASSYMGGGWNEQFF.

This clone was counted between two and nine times. The V and J genes are TRBV18 and TRBJ2-7; weak D call: TRBD2 (7 bases). Germline V lookup: CDR1 KGHSH, CDR2 LQKENI. Deletions cut 1 base from V and 5 bases from J, with 15 bases between. The CDR3 extends over 15 amino acids. The CDR3 DNA reads TGTGCCAGCTCACCACAAGGGGGGGGGAGCAACGAGCAGTACTTC. It specifies CASSPQGGGSNEQYF.

The V and J genes are TRBV11-3 and TRBJ2-3; TRBD2 aligns across 11 bases. J gave up 2 bases and V 4 bases, and 8 bases lay outside the gene matches. CDR1 SGHNT and CDR2 YENEEA come from the germline V gene. The CDR3 contains 17 residues. Here the CDR3 reads CASSSRTSGSFTDTQYF. CDR3 nucleotide sequence: TGTGCCAGCAGCTCCAGGACTAGCGGGTCCTTCACAGATACGCAGTATTTT.

This chain uses TRBV19 with TRBJ2-5; weak D call: TRBD2 (6 bases). Trimming removed 3 bases from V and 2 bases from J, with 16 bases in between. Germline CDR1 LNHDA, CDR2 SQIVND (reference sequence). This CDR3 spans 16 amino acids. The CDR3 protein is CASSITFRDFQETQYF. For the CDR3, the DNA is TGTGCCAGTAGTATCACGTTTCGGGACTTTCAAGAGACCCAGTACTTC.

The chain has TRBV5-8 and TRBJ2-7; 7 nucleotides agree with TRBD1. Germline V gene data show CDR1 as SGHTS and CDR2 as YDEGEE. CDR3 size: 13 residues. The V segment lost 5 bases and the J segment 3 bases; nucleotides outside the gene matches: 5. The CDR3 reads CASRATGNYEQYF. CDR3 nucleotides: TGTGCCAGCAGGGCGACAGGGAACTACGAGCAGTACTTC. Full variable domain (missing parts from reference TRBV5-8 and TRBJ2-7): EAGVTQSPTHLIKTRGQQATLRCSPISGHTSVYWYQQALGLGLQFLLWYDEGEERNRGNFPPRFSGRQFPNYSSELNVNALELEDSALYLCASRATGNYEQYFGPGTRLTVT.

In DNA, the CDR3 is TGTGCCAGCAGTCCTCATGGGCGCCTTAATGAAAAACTGTTTTTT. Amino acid sequence: CASSPHGRLNEKLFF. J is TRBJ1-4 and V is TRBV27; D remains unclear. Germline CDR1 is MNHEY and CDR2 is SMNVEV (reference sequence). V was pared by 5 bases and J by 4 bases, with 14 bases between. The CDR3 has 15 amino acids.

On this clone itself: One end of the junction is discordant with germline, which a read error may explain. The V call is TRBV20-1, the J call TRBJ1-2; perhaps TRBD1 as D (5 bases). CDR3 size: 11 residues. The germline V gene encodes CDR1 DFQATT and CDR2 SNEGSKA (reference sequence). CDR3 residues: CSVGRDYGYTF. Here the CDR3 DNA reads TGCAGTGTCGGCAGGGACTACGGCTACACCTTC.

The V gene is TRBV5-4, the J gene TRBJ2-2; the D is unclear. Germline V gives CDR1 SGHNT, CDR2 YYREEE (reference sequence). This CDR3 is 17 amino acids long. Deletions cut 4 bases from V and 6 bases from J, with 22 bases between. The CDR3 loop reads CASSRSSLGTTAGELFF. CDR3 nucleotide sequence: TGTGCCAGCAGCCGATCCTCCTTGGGAACGACCGCCGGGGAGCTGTTTTTT.

V is TRBV14 and J is TRBJ2-7; D tentatively reads TRBD1 or TRBD2 (5 bases each). V was shortened by 1 base and J by 5 bases, with 18 bases between the two germline ends. CDR1 is SGHDN, CDR2 FVKESK, per germline. This CDR3 has 16 residues. The CDR3: CASSQGLRARGDEQYF. In nucleotides, the CDR3 is TGTGCCAGCAGCCAAGGTCTAAGGGCGAGGGGAGACGAGCAGTACTTC.

This clone has only a few counts. The CDR3 DNA reads as TGCGCCAGCAGCCCGGATGGAAACACCATATATTTT. This gives the protein CASSPDGNTIYF. The chain joins TRBV4-1 to TRBJ1-3; D remains unclear. The ends were cut back, 4 bases at V and 3 bases at J, with 4 bases in the middle. Germline V lookup: CDR1 MGHRA, CDR2 YSYEKL. This CDR3 comprises 12 residues.

This sequence joins TRBV14 and TRBJ2-6; a weak D match, TRBD2 (6 bases). CDR3 length equals 18 residues. Germline V CDR1 and CDR2: SGHDN, FVKESK. Trimming stripped 3 bases from V and 4 bases from J, with 19 bases between. This CDR3 is CASSQGGTASTGANVLTF. The DNA of the CDR3 is TGTGCCAGCAGCCAGGGGGGAACAGCGTCAACCGGGGCCAACGTCCTGACTTTC.

This clone was detected only a few times. The chain joins TRBV10-3 to TRBJ2-7; unclear D gene. The CDR3 is 15 amino acids. Per the germline V gene, CDR1 is ENHRY and CDR2 is SYGVKD. V was cut by 2 bases and J by 0 bases, with 11 bases left in between. The CDR3 protein is CAISERSKSSYEQYF. The CDR3 bases are TGTGCCATCAGTGAGAGGTCAAAAAGCTCCTACGAGCAGTACTTC.

This chain connects TRBV11-2 to TRBJ1-1; TRBD1 aligns across 7 bases. J was trimmed by 2 bases and V by 4 bases; bases with no gene match: 7. This CDR3 has 15 amino acids. Germline CDR1 and CDR2: SGHAT and FQNNGV. CDR3 residues: CASSSSTGINTEAFF. In DNA, the CDR3 is TGTGCCAGCAGCTCCTCGACAGGGATTAACACTGAAGCTTTCTTT.

The rearrangement links TRBV13 to TRBJ2-7, with 12 positions matching TRBD1. Per the germline V gene, CDR1 is PRHDT and CDR2 is FYEKMQ (reference sequence). CDR3 length: 15 amino acids. The ends lost 5 bases at V and 3 bases at J; junction bases unmatched: 5. DNA of the CDR3: TGTGCCAGCAGCACGGGGACAGGGGGCTACTACGAGCAGTACTTC. Encoded protein: CASSTGTGGYYEQYF.

V usage is TRBV6-6 and J usage is TRBJ1-1; 7 nucleotides align to TRBD1. V lost 4 bases, J lost 8 bases, and 10 bases stayed unmatched. Germline V CDR1 and CDR2: MNHNY, SVGAGI (reference sequence). This CDR3 is 14 amino acids long. CDR3 DNA: TGTGCCAGCAGTTTAGGGGGCTCCCGCCTCGAAGCTTTCTTT. Its translation: CASSLGGSRLEAFF.

In this sample, this clone turned up a few times. The chain employs TRBV29-1 and TRBJ2-4, with 8 bases identical to TRBD1. The CDR3 extends over 11 amino acids. The V and J ends lost 7 bases and 6 bases, in that order; junction bases with no gene match: 2. Germline loops: CDR1 SQVTM, CDR2 ANQGSEA. In DNA form, the CDR3 reads TGCAGCGCTACAGGGGGAAACATTCAGTACTTC. This gives the protein CSATGGNIQYF.

The genes are TRBV9 and TRBJ1-4; D perhaps matches TRBD1 (6 bases). Germline loops: CDR1 SGDLS, CDR2 YYNGEE. The V end was cut by 4 bases, the J end by 0 bases, with 10 bases between. The CDR3 sequence is 15 residues long. DNA for the CDR3: TGTGCCAGCAGCAGGGGGATGGCAACTAATGAAAAACTGTTTTTT. Its translation: CASSRGMATNEKLFF. The complete variable domain, with remaining parts taken from reference TRBV9 and TRBJ1-4, reads DSGVTQTPKHLITATGQRVTLRCSPRSGDLSVYWYQQSLDQGLQFLIQYYNGEERAKGNILERFSAQQFPDLHSELNLSSLELGDSALYFCASSRGMATNEKLFFGSGTQLSVL.

This clone was counted between two and nine times. The gene calls are TRBV27 and TRBJ1-5; D gene ambiguous. V lost 6 bases, J lost 4 bases, and 16 bases lay in between. Germline lookup yields CDR1 MNHEY and CDR2 SMNVEV (reference sequence). The CDR3 is made up of 15 amino acids. CDR3 coding DNA: TGTGCCAGCAGGAAGATACCAGAGGCGAATCAGCCCCAGCATTTT. Its protein is CASRKIPEANQPQHF.

This clone came up a few times. The CDR3 DNA follows: TGTGCCAGTAGTCCGCGGACAGGGGATCAGCCCCAGCATTTT. Protein product: CASSPRTGDQPQHF. This chain uses TRBV19 with TRBJ1-5; 9 nucleotides agree with TRBD1. CDR1 and CDR2 from the germline V gene are LNHDA and SQIVND (reference sequence). The junction had 4 bases not matched to a gene; V was cut back by 5 bases and J by 5 bases. The CDR3 sequence is 14 residues long. The whole variable domain, filled in from reference TRBV19 and TRBJ1-5, reads DGGITQSPKYLFRKEGQNVTLSCEQNLNHDAMYWYRQDPGQGLRLIYYSQIVNDFQKGDIAEGYSVSREKKESFPLTVTSAQKNPTAFYLCASSPRTGDQPQHFGDGTRLSIL.

The V call is TRBV5-1, the J call TRBJ2-2; D not resolved. The CDR3 covers 12 residues. Trimming shortened V by 2 bases and J by 4 bases, and 3 bases separated the two germline ends. The germline CDR1 and CDR2 sequences are SGHRS and YFSETQ. DNA for the CDR3: TGCGCCAGCAGCTTCAGCACCGGGGAGCTGTTTTTT. It translates to CASSFSTGELFF.

The chain links TRBV10-3 to TRBJ2-1, with D unresolved. CDR3 length: 16 residues. Germline-derived CDR1 and CDR2 are ENHRY and SYGVKD. Trimming took 3 bases from V and 1 from J, leaving 13 bases between them. This chain's CDR3 is CAISERGSVSYNEQFF. The CDR3 DNA reads TGTGCCATCAGTGAACGCGGTTCAGTGTCCTACAATGAGCAGTTCTTC.

This chain joins TRBV10-3 and TRBJ1-1; D uncertain. The V end was cut by 5 bases, the J end by 6 bases, with 16 bases between. Germline CDR1 reads ENHRY; CDR2 reads SYGVKD. This CDR3 comprises 14 residues. CDR3 region: CAISFSRVYPEAFF. CDR3 nucleotide sequence: TGTGCCATCAGTTTCTCCCGGGTCTACCCTGAAGCTTTCTTT.

This chain links TRBV5-1 with TRBJ1-2, with D perhaps matching TRBD1 (6 bases). CDR1 is SGHRS, CDR2 YFSETQ, per germline. Trimming took 4 bases from V and 2 from J, leaving 15 bases between them. The CDR3 runs to 15 residues. CDR3 sequence: CASSPGAAGNYGYTF. As DNA, the CDR3 is TGCGCCAGCAGCCCGGGGGCGGCGGGGAACTATGGCTACACCTTC.

Judged by abundance, this clone is large. The chain employs TRBV2 and TRBJ1-2, with D unresolved. The V end lost 3 bases, the J end lost 10 bases, and 15 bases lay between the germline ends. Germline V gene sequence: CDR1 SNHLY, CDR2 FYNNEI. This CDR3 has 13 amino acids. The CDR3 region has the DNA TGTGCCAGCAGTGACGGGTCCATTCGGGACTACACCTTC. As protein: CASSDGSIRDYTF.

The chain has TRBV6-5 and TRBJ2-7; TRBD2 agrees at 12 bases. Unmatched junction bases numbered 6, after V lost 5 bases and J lost 4 bases. The CDR3 has 15 residues. The germline gives CDR1 MNHEY, CDR2 SVGAGI. The DNA of the CDR3 is TGTGCCAGCAGTCGACGACTAGCGGGAGATTACGAGCAGTACTTC. This codes for CASSRRLAGDYEQYF.